Below are 26 T cell receptor beta chains sequenced from a single sample in a study of T cells in pancreatic ductal adenocarcinoma (dated 2017 in TCRdb). The method behind the library was the immunoSEQ multiplex PCR assay. TCRdb stores this immuneACCESS table with in-frame sequences only. Part of the clones is absent; in the studies checked, under half of the shortfall reflects unresolved V genes, and no reason is known for the rest. The sample yields around 31,000 clones; approximately 94% were counted once. The ten biggest clones cover roughly 2% of the sample. The pancreatic ductal adenocarcinoma patients who were selected had gone through surgery without receiving any neoadjuvant therapy. The sample consisted of PBMCs. All receptors derive from a human donor with pancreatic ductal adenocarcinoma.

The V and J genes are TRBV7-6 and TRBJ1-1, with TRBD1 as a possible D gene (5 bases). Germline V gene data show CDR1 as SGHVS and CDR2 as FNYEAQ. This CDR3 spans 16 amino acids. Trimming removed 1 base at V and 2 bases at J, with 14 bases between. CDR3 nucleotides: TGTGCCAGCAGCTTAGGGCGCCGACAGATTAACACTGAAGCTTTCTTT. It specifies CASSLGRRQINTEAFF.

V gene TRBV18 combines with J gene TRBJ2-1, with 11 bases fitting TRBD2. J lost 0 bases, V lost 4 bases, and 8 bases had no gene match. Germline-derived CDR1 and CDR2 are KGHSH and LQKENI. The CDR3 consists of 18 residues. In nucleotides, the CDR3 is TGTGCCAGCTCACAACCGGGACTAGCGGAAAGCTCCTACAATGAGCAGTTCTTC. It is translated as CASSQPGLAESSYNEQFF.

The CDR3, as DNA: TGCAGCGTTGCCCGAGGGGCTAGCGGGAGGAGTGTGTACGAGCAGTACTTC. Its translation is CSVARGASGRSVYEQYF. The chain has TRBV29-1 and TRBJ2-7, with TRBD2 matching over 11 bases. Per the germline V gene, CDR1 is SQVTM and CDR2 is ANQGSEA. With 4 bases clipped from V and 4 bases from J, the junction kept 15 bases outside the gene matches. CDR3 size: 17 residues.

This chain connects TRBV19 to TRBJ2-4; 7 nucleotides agree with TRBD2. Unmatched junction bases numbered 6, after V lost 1 base and J lost 3 bases. The CDR3 spans 16 residues. Germline assignment: CDR1 LNHDA and CDR2 SQIVND (reference sequence). The CDR3 is CASSIGFGGDKNIQYF. For the CDR3, the DNA is TGTGCCAGTAGTATAGGCTTTGGGGGGGACAAAAACATTCAGTACTTC.

This clone came up once. This chain connects TRBV6-5 to TRBJ1-1; D is uncertain. V was cut by 2 bases and J by 2 bases, with 9 bases left in between. Per the germline V gene, CDR1 is MNHEY and CDR2 is SVGAGI. This CDR3 is built from 14 residues. The CDR3 here is CASSYRAYNTEAFF. Written as DNA, the CDR3 is TGTGCCAGCAGTTACCGGGCGTATAACACTGAAGCTTTCTTT.

The rearrangement uses TRBV6-6 and TRBJ2-7, with a weak D call TRBD2 (5 bases). From germline, CDR1 is MNHNY and CDR2 SVGAGI (reference sequence). The CDR3 has 15 residues. Trimming removed 0 bases at V and 0 bases at J, with 9 bases between. Here the CDR3 reads CASSYSSGISYEQYF. In DNA form, the CDR3 reads TGTGCCAGCAGTTACTCGAGCGGAATCTCCTACGAGCAGTACTTC.

J is TRBJ2-7 and V is TRBV7-2, with D maybe TRBD1 (6 bases). The germline V gene has CDR1 SGHTA and CDR2 FQGNSA. Trimming shortened V by 7 bases and J by 0 bases, and 13 bases separated the two germline ends. CDR3 length: 14 residues. The CDR3, as DNA: TGTGCCAGCACTCTCCAGGGGACCTCCTACGAGCAGTACTTC. Translation: CASTLQGTSYEQYF.

V and J are TRBV13 and TRBJ2-3; 11 bases are shared with TRBD2. V was clipped by 5 bases and J by 4 bases; unmatched bases: 8. The CDR3 runs to 16 residues. Germline CDR1 PRHDT, CDR2 FYEKMQ (reference sequence). The CDR3 nucleotides read TGTGCCAGCAGCCTACCGCTAGCGGGAGGCGCAGATACGCAGTATTTT. As protein: CASSLPLAGGADTQYF.

The rearrangement uses TRBV7-9 and TRBJ2-2; TRBD1 matches 8 bases. The CDR3 runs to 17 residues. The germline CDR1 and CDR2 sequences are SEHNR and FQNEAQ (reference sequence). The trim removed 10 bases at V and 1 base at J, leaving 14 bases unmatched. This CDR3 is CAISGTGPFLNTGELFF. CDR3 nucleotides: TGTGCCATCTCCGGGACAGGACCTTTTTTGAACACCGGGGAGCTGTTTTTT.

This chain joins TRBV7-2 and TRBJ2-5, with D perhaps TRBD1 (7 bases). Germline V gives CDR1 SGHTA, CDR2 FQGNSA. The CDR3 sequence is 13 residues long. Trimming removed 7 bases at V and 5 bases at J, with 14 bases between. CDR3 protein: CASTLPGGETQYF. In DNA, the CDR3 is TGTGCCAGCACCCTCCCAGGGGGGGAGACCCAGTACTTC.

The V call is TRBV7-9, the J call TRBJ2-7; D unresolved. V lost 2 bases and J 2 bases, leaving 19 bases between the germline ends. The CDR3 length is 17 residues. Germline CDR1 reads SEHNR; CDR2 reads FQNEAQ (reference sequence). CDR3 amino acids: CASSLSPRGGFTYEQYF. CDR3 in DNA: TGTGCCAGCAGCTTATCACCCAGAGGTGGATTCACCTACGAGCAGTACTTC.

In the case of this clone: The germline gene is not matched at one end of the junction; a read error may be the cause. The chain is built from TRBV11-3 and TRBJ1-2, with 10 bases lining up with TRBD1. The CDR3 loop spans 13 amino acids. Looked up from germline, CDR1 is SGHNT and CDR2 is YENEEA. Written as DNA, the CDR3 is TGTGCCAGCAGCTCCAATAGGGACAGGGGCCTATCCTTC. Translating it yields CASSSNRDRGLSF.

Of note for this clone: Other DNA sequences in this specimen translate into the identical CDR3. The chain has TRBV5-4 and TRBJ2-1; D is unclear. The CDR3 covers 16 residues. Germline lookup yields CDR1 SGHNT and CDR2 YYREEE (reference sequence). The germline V and J ends were trimmed by 0 bases and 0 bases, with 10 bases remaining between them. CDR3 loop: CASSLAGGSSYNEQFF. The CDR3 DNA reads as TGTGCCAGCAGCTTGGCCGGCGGTAGCTCCTACAATGAGCAGTTCTTC.

The chain is built from TRBV14 and TRBJ2-1; D gene uncertain. This CDR3 spans 13 amino acids. Trimming removed 1 base from V and 15 bases from J, with 16 bases in between. The germline V gene has CDR1 SGHDN and CDR2 FVKESK. In DNA, the CDR3 is TGTGCCAGCAGCCAAGGTTCTAATTACGTTAGGTTCTTC. Translation gives CASSQGSNYVRFF.

The chain combines TRBV27 with TRBJ1-1; perhaps TRBD1 as D (5 bases). CDR3 length: 13 residues. V lost 3 bases, J lost 2 bases, and 7 bases lay in between. Germline CDR1 is MNHEY and CDR2 is SMNVEV (reference sequence). CDR3: CASSFGGNTEAFF. The CDR3 nucleotides are TGTGCCAGCAGTTTTGGGGGAAACACTGAAGCTTTCTTT.

The chain couples TRBV2 to TRBJ1-1, with a tentative D call TRBD1 (6 bases). V was trimmed by 7 bases and J by 6 bases, leaving 18 bases between them. This CDR3 has 14 residues. Germline assignment: CDR1 SNHLY and CDR2 FYNNEI. The CDR3 loop reads CASTSGGVLAEAFF. CDR3 in DNA: TGTGCCAGCACTTCGGGGGGCGTGTTGGCTGAAGCTTTCTTT.

The chain recombines TRBV7-6 with TRBJ2-2, with D tentatively TRBD2 (6 bases). This CDR3 comprises 13 residues. Looked up from germline, CDR1 is SGHVS and CDR2 is FNYEAQ. Deletions cut 9 bases from V and 4 bases from J, with 12 bases between. The CDR3 here is CASTGEITGELFF. In nucleotides, the CDR3 is TGTGCCAGTACGGGAGAAATCACCGGGGAGCTGTTTTTT.

This clone was picked up one time. The J gene is TRBJ2-1, the V gene TRBV2; possible D gene TRBD1, 6 bases. V lost 4 bases to trimming and J lost 4 bases, with 20 bases between them. Germline CDR1 and CDR2: SNHLY and FYNNEI. CDR3 size: 17 residues. The CDR3 bases are TGTGCCAGCAGTGTTGTGACAGGCTCACCTAGTTACAATGAGCAGTTCTTC. It codes for CASSVVTGSPSYNEQFF.

This clone was recorded once. V gene TRBV27 combines with J gene TRBJ2-3; D gene ambiguous. Germline CDR1 and CDR2: MNHEY and SMNVEV (reference sequence). Trimming took 10 bases from V and 0 from J, leaving 14 bases between them. The CDR3 extends over 14 amino acids. The CDR3 sequence: CANSTASSTDTQYF. DNA of the CDR3: TGTGCCAACTCGACGGCCTCTAGCACAGATACGCAGTATTTT.

The J gene is TRBJ1-2, the V gene TRBV18; 7 nucleotides align to TRBD1. This CDR3 contains 15 residues. The J segment lost 0 bases and the V segment lost 3 bases, leaving 4 bases of the junction unmatched. Germline CDR1 reads KGHSH; CDR2 reads LQKENI. CDR3 sequence: CASSPPGQPNYGYTF. DNA for the CDR3: TGTGCCAGCTCACCGCCGGGACAGCCTAACTATGGCTACACCTTC. Full variable domain (rest looked up from reference TRBV18 and TRBJ1-2): NAGVMQNPRHLVRRRGQEARLRCSPMKGHSHVYWYRQLPEEGLKFMVYLQKENIIDESGMPKERFSAEFPKEGPSILRIQQVVRGDSAAYFCASSPPGQPNYGYTFGSGTRLTVV.

The CDR3 region has the DNA TGTGCCGCGCAGGGGCGGAGGACTGAAGCTTTCTTT. Translated: CAAQGRRTEAFF. The chain recombines TRBV6-6 with TRBJ1-1; tentative D call: TRBD1 (6 bases). Germline V lookup: CDR1 MNHNY, CDR2 SVGAGI (reference sequence). The CDR3 contains 12 residues. The V end lost 11 bases, the J end lost 5 bases, and 15 bases lay between the germline ends.

This sequence joins TRBV11-2 and TRBJ2-7, with 7 bases matching TRBD2. This CDR3 is built from 13 residues. J lost 2 bases, V lost 5 bases, and 3 bases had no gene match. Per germline, CDR1 SGHAT and CDR2 FQNNGV. For the CDR3, the DNA is TGTGCCAGCAGCCTAGGGACTACCTACGAGCAGTACTTC. Translated, it gives CASSLGTTYEQYF.

V and J are TRBV6-6 and TRBJ1-5; D might be TRBD1 (5 bases). V gave up 6 bases and J gave up 0 bases, with 12 bases separating them. Per the germline V gene, CDR1 is MNHNY and CDR2 is SVGAGI (reference sequence). The CDR3 is 15 residues long. The CDR3 coding sequence is TGTGCCAGCAGGGCAGGGAGATATAGCAATCAGCCCCAGCATTTT. Its protein product is CASRAGRYSNQPQHF.

This chain uses TRBV7-9 with TRBJ1-5, with 11 positions matching TRBD1. The germline V gene has CDR1 SEHNR and CDR2 FQNEAQ (reference sequence). V lost 3 bases and J lost 0; bases outside the gene matches: 10. The CDR3 runs to 19 residues. The CDR3 spells CASSFGPGQGGYSNQPQHF. CDR3 sequence (DNA): TGTGCCAGCAGCTTTGGTCCGGGACAGGGGGGCTATAGCAATCAGCCCCAGCATTTT.

This chain links TRBV6-6 with TRBJ2-4; D tentatively reads TRBD1 or TRBD2 (5 bases each). V lost 8 bases and J lost 0, with 14 bases in between. The CDR3 spans 15 residues. Germline lookup yields CDR1 MNHNY and CDR2 SVGAGI (reference sequence). In DNA form, the CDR3 reads TGTGCCAGCTGGGAAATGGGGGAAGCCAAAAACATTCAGTACTTC. Encoded protein: CASWEMGEAKNIQYF.

V is TRBV6-5 and J is TRBJ1-5; D might be TRBD1 (6 bases). The V gene's germline CDR1 is MNHEY and CDR2 SVGAGI. The V end lost 6 bases, the J end lost 4 bases, and 10 bases lay between the germline ends. The CDR3 extends over 13 amino acids. This CDR3 reads CASSRQVNQPQHF. The CDR3 region has the DNA TGTGCCAGCAGCAGACAGGTTAATCAGCCCCAGCATTTT.